The sequence of this T cell receptor beta chain was determined in a study of cytomegalovirus exposure and HLA in healthy donors. Notes on the study in general: Immune exposure was documented only through CMV serostatus.

A word on this clone: Its antigen is unidentified.

60 Vbeta and 13 Jbeta primers were used in PCR. Sequenced by immunoSEQ multiplex PCR; TCRdb stores in-frame clones only, minus some. The sample yields 140,000 to 150,000 clones, approximately 86% seen once. CDR3 length equals 12 residues. Germline V lookup: CDR1 LNHDA, CDR2 SQIVND (reference sequence). V shed 7 bases and J shed 8 bases, with 14 bases lying between them. The V call is TRBV19, the J call TRBJ1-2; D is unresolved. The TCR originated in a woman between 40 and 50 years old in good health and CMV-seronegative. The specimen sequenced was PBMCs. CDR3: CASTMGGNGYTF. In DNA form, the CDR3 reads TGTGCCAGTACTATGGGAGGGAACGGCTACACCTTC. The whole variable domain, remainder taken from reference TRBV19 and TRBJ1-2, is DGGITQSPKYLFRKEGQNVTLSCEQNLNHDAMYWYRQDPGQGLRLIYYSQIVNDFQKGDIAEGYSVSREKKESFPLTVTSAQKNPTAFYLCASTMGGNGYTFGSGTRLTVV.